The clone carrying this T cell receptor (beta chain) was observed many times. What it binds is not known. Use was made of about 920,000 CD4+ or CD8+ T cells in sorted libraries. The sample is drawn from a study of neurological immune-mediated disorders. The study's findings and limits: The highest TCR clonal expansion occurred in HTLV-1-associated myelopathy; multiple sclerosis fell below healthy controls.

Using its own MiXCR run on the 5' RACE reads, TCRdb lists one record per CDR3 protein. The sample has approximately 38,000 distinct CDR3 sequences; approximately 10% are singletons. The clonotype was recovered from a woman aged 30 to 39 with HTLV-1-associated myelopathy (HAM/TSP). Sequenced material: CD4+ T cells from blood.

The CDR3 loop reads CASSFLGITNPTDTQYF. As DNA, the CDR3 is TGTGCCAGCAGTTTTTTGGGGATTACCAACCCCACAGATACGCAGTATTTT. This chain connects TRBV12-3 or TRBV12-4 to TRBJ2-3; no clear D gene. This CDR3 comprises 17 residues. Trimming removed 3 bases at V and 2 bases at J, with 18 bases between.